The 21 T cell receptor beta chains below come from one sample, sequenced in a study of cytomegalovirus exposure and HLA in healthy donors. The study ran its PCR with 60 Vbeta and 13 Jbeta primers. Profiled with immunoSEQ multiplex PCR; TCRdb holds only in-frame clones, not every one. The sample contains over 150,000 clones, about 80% of which appear only once. Sequencing was carried out using PBMCs. The receptors stem from a woman in her forties or fifties in good health and CMV-seronegative.

The chain links TRBV4-2 to TRBJ2-7; 8 bases are shared with TRBD2. The CDR3 contains 14 residues. Looked up from germline, CDR1 is LGHNA and CDR2 is YNFKEQ. With 0 bases clipped from V and 4 bases from J, the junction kept 2 bases outside the gene matches. CDR3 protein: CASSQDGTSYEQYF. CDR3 coding DNA: TGTGCCAGCAGCCAAGACGGGACTAGTTACGAGCAGTACTTC.

The chain links TRBV9 to TRBJ2-1; possible D gene TRBD1, 6 bases. The CDR3 is made up of 14 amino acids. Germline V gene lookup returns CDR1 SGDLS and CDR2 YYNGEE. V was clipped by 3 bases and J by 9 bases, with 16 bases between them. The CDR3 here is CASSAVQGLREQFF. CDR3 nucleotides: TGTGCCAGCAGCGCGGTACAGGGTCTCCGTGAGCAGTTCTTC.

This clone was found once. The chain carries TRBV5-4 and TRBJ2-7, with a tentative D call TRBD2 (6 bases). The CDR3 runs 13 residues. With 2 bases removed from V and 3 bases from J, the gap between germline ends came to 9 bases. Per the germline V gene, CDR1 is SGHNT and CDR2 is YYREEE (reference sequence). CDR3 nucleotides: TGTGCCAGCAGCTTTCCGGGGGACTACGAGCAGTACTTC. Amino acid sequence: CASSFPGDYEQYF.

The CDR3 is CASSKNDRVNTEAFF. In nucleotides, the CDR3 is TGTGCCAGCAGTAAAAACGACAGGGTGAACACTGAAGCTTTCTTT. The chain is built from TRBV6-6 and TRBJ1-1; 7 bases are a match to TRBD1. The CDR3 is 15 residues long. Trimming took 5 bases from V and 0 from J; bases not matched to a gene: 6. Germline V gives CDR1 MNHNY, CDR2 SVGAGI (reference sequence).

This chain links TRBV5-1 with TRBJ1-4; 7 nucleotides line up with TRBD1. Germline CDR1 SGHRS, CDR2 YFSETQ. The CDR3 has 15 amino acids. The junction had 1 base not matched to a gene; V was cut back by 2 bases and J by 0 bases. The CDR3 is CASSLGGSTNEKLFF. The CDR3 coding sequence is TGCGCCAGCAGCTTAGGGGGCTCAACTAATGAAAAACTGTTTTTT.

This clone was seen a handful of times. The rearrangement links TRBV5-1 to TRBJ1-5; 9 nucleotides line up with TRBD1. V gave up 3 bases and J gave up 4 bases; unmatched junction bases: 2. Germline V gives CDR1 SGHRS, CDR2 YFSETQ. This CDR3 spans 14 amino acids. CDR3 amino acids: CASSSGTGNQPQHF. The CDR3 bases are TGCGCCAGCAGCTCCGGGACAGGGAATCAGCCCCAGCATTTT.

The CDR3 region is CASGLDPDRRNTEAFF. The DNA of the CDR3 is TGTGCTAGTGGTTTGGATCCGGACAGGCGTAACACTGAAGCTTTCTTT. The chain couples TRBV12-5 to TRBJ1-1, with 7 bases identical to TRBD1. The CDR3 runs to 16 residues. Germline V lookup: CDR1 LGHNT, CDR2 FRNRAP. V trimming: 1 base; J trimming: 2 bases; junction bases outside the gene matches: 7.

The CDR3 bases are TGCGCCAGCAGCCTTGGGACAGCTTACAATGAGCAGTTCTTC. It is translated as CASSLGTAYNEQFF. V usage is TRBV4-3 and J usage is TRBJ2-1; 7 bases map to TRBD1. The CDR3 covers 14 residues. V trimming: 4 bases; J trimming: 4 bases; junction bases outside the gene matches: 4. Germline V gene sequence: CDR1 LGHNA, CDR2 YSLEER.

This clone was found a few times. The chain employs TRBV5-4 and TRBJ1-2, with 7 positions matching TRBD1. After removal of 4 bases from V and 3 bases from J, the junction contained 9 bases not matched to a gene. The CDR3 extends over 15 amino acids. CDR1 is SGHNT, CDR2 YYREEE, per germline (reference sequence). DNA of the CDR3: TGTGCCAGCAGCCCCATGACAGGGCGGGACTATGGCTACACCTTC. Protein sequence: CASSPMTGRDYGYTF.

This chain joins TRBV28 and TRBJ1-2; TRBD1 is a possible D gene (5 bases). CDR1 and CDR2 (germline): MDHEN, SYDVKM. The CDR3 is 12 amino acids. The V gene lost 4 bases and the J gene lost 6 bases, with 9 bases spanning the gap. CDR3 bases: TGTGCCAGCAGTTACCAGGGTGATGGCTACACCTTC. Its translation: CASSYQGDGYTF.

This clone was detected only once. The V gene is TRBV7-9, the J gene TRBJ2-2; 12 bases line up with TRBD2. Germline assignment: CDR1 SEHNR and CDR2 FQNEAQ (reference sequence). J lost 6 bases, V lost 5 bases, and 10 bases had no gene match. This CDR3 comprises 17 residues. The CDR3 DNA reads TGTGCCAGCAGCACGCGACTAGCGGGGGTCGTGGCCGGGGAGCTGTTTTTT. It encodes CASSTRLAGVVAGELFF.

As concerns this clone: Sequence at one end of the junction differs from germline and may be a read error. The J gene is TRBJ2-5, the V gene TRBV7-7; 7 bases fit TRBD1. The length of the CDR3 is 14 residues. CDR1 and CDR2 (germline): SSHAT, FNYEAQ (reference sequence). The CDR3 loop is CASSPGSRGETQYF. The CDR3 DNA follows: TGTGCTAGCAGCCCGGGATCCAGGGGGGAGACCCAGTACTTC.

This clone was counted a few times. The rearrangement joins TRBV18 to TRBJ1-6, with TRBD1 as a possible D gene (6 bases). Germline V gives CDR1 KGHSH, CDR2 LQKENI. This CDR3 spans 14 amino acids. V lost 2 bases and J lost 7, with 9 bases in between. The CDR3 DNA follows: TGTGCCAGCTCACCAGGGGGGGCGAATTCACCCCTCCACTTT. This codes for CASSPGGANSPLHF.

This chain links TRBV4-1 with TRBJ2-5, with 9 bases fitting TRBD1. The J call may be faulty, since TRBJ2-7 better matches the DNA end. Germline CDR1 MGHRA, CDR2 YSYEKL. This CDR3 has 15 amino acids. Here the CDR3 DNA reads TGCGCCAGCAGCAGGGGGACAGGGTGGGACTACGAGCAGTACTTC. This encodes CASSRGTGWDYEQYF.

This sequence joins TRBV20-1 and TRBJ1-2; a possible D gene is TRBD1 (5 bases). This CDR3 has 10 amino acids. Germline V gene sequence: CDR1 DFQATT, CDR2 SNEGSKA (reference sequence). The ends were cut back, 8 bases at V and 3 bases at J, with 7 bases in the middle. The CDR3 here is CSCRDYGYTF. The CDR3 nucleotides are TGCAGTTGCAGGGACTATGGCTACACCTTC.

The rearrangement uses TRBV10-3 and TRBJ1-2, with TRBD1 matching over 7 bases. The CDR3 spans 13 residues. Trimming removed 4 bases from V and 8 bases from J; junction bases left unmatched: 7. Germline CDR1 ENHRY, CDR2 SYGVKD. The DNA of the CDR3 is TGTGCCATCAGTGTAACAGGGGAGGACGGCTACACCTTC. This codes for CAISVTGEDGYTF.

This sequence joins TRBV5-1 and TRBJ1-1; D possibly corresponds to TRBD1 (5 bases). Between the trimmed V and J ends, which lost 4 bases and 1 base, there was a span of 11 bases. CDR3 size: 14 residues. Germline CDR1 SGHRS, CDR2 YFSETQ. CDR3 loop: CASSPSGGNTEAFF. In DNA, the CDR3 is TGCGCCAGCAGCCCGAGCGGGGGGAACACTGAAGCTTTCTTT.

The chain is built from TRBV19 and TRBJ2-7, with 10 bases fitting TRBD1. This CDR3 is built from 14 residues. The V gene's germline CDR1 is LNHDA and CDR2 SQIVND (reference sequence). Trimming removed 5 bases from V and 3 bases from J; junction bases left unmatched: 4. The CDR3 loop is CASSRDRGRYEQYF. DNA for the CDR3: TGTGCCAGTAGTCGGGACAGGGGACGCTACGAGCAGTACTTC.

This clone showed up just a few times. The genes are TRBV11-2 and TRBJ1-3, with 8 bases identical to TRBD1. Trimming removed 1 base from V and 0 bases from J; junction bases left unmatched: 8. CDR3 size: 18 residues. Germline-derived CDR1 and CDR2 are SGHAT and FQNNGV. CDR3 sequence: CASSLGPDRAGSGNTIYF. CDR3 DNA: TGTGCCAGCAGCTTAGGCCCGGACAGGGCAGGCTCTGGAAACACCATATATTTT.

CDR3 loop: CASSLDGEETQYF. The CDR3 DNA sequence: TGTGCCAGCAGCTTGGACGGAGAAGAGACCCAGTACTTC. The chain has TRBV5-6 and TRBJ2-5; D gene uncertain. Trimming pared 0 bases from V and 3 bases from J, leaving 6 bases between. The CDR3 extends over 13 amino acids. Germline CDR1 reads SGHDT; CDR2 reads YYEEEE.

The V call is TRBV7-8, the J call TRBJ2-1, with 7 bases fitting TRBD1. CDR3 size: 15 residues. The J segment lost 1 base and the V segment lost 2 bases, leaving 2 bases of the junction unmatched. The germline CDR1 and CDR2 sequences are SGHVS and FQNEAQ. CDR3 region: CASSLRDRSYNEQFF. DNA of the CDR3: TGTGCCAGCAGCTTAAGGGACAGATCCTACAATGAGCAGTTCTTC.